The 4 T cell receptor beta chains below all came from one sample that was sequenced in a study of blood T cell repertoires in COVID-19. Sequenced by immunoSEQ multiplex PCR; TCRdb stores in-frame clones only, minus some. The data contain approximately 290,000 clones, 80% to 85% of them singletons. Sequenced sample: peripheral blood. Every receptor here comes from a person between 65 and 80 years old with COVID-19, enrolled during active disease.

This clone was seen a handful of times. The chain employs TRBV4-1 and TRBJ2-5, with D perhaps TRBD1 (5 bases). CDR3 size: 13 residues. V lost 0 bases to trimming and J lost 10 bases, with 12 bases between them. Germline CDR1 reads MGHRA; CDR2 reads YSYEKL. The chain's CDR3 is CASSQDGRGNQYF. The CDR3 nucleotides are TGCGCCAGCAGCCAAGATGGTAGGGGCAACCAGTACTTC.

J is TRBJ2-2 and V is TRBV7-3, with TRBD1 matching over 11 bases. Germline V lookup: CDR1 SGHTA, CDR2 FQGTGA. The CDR3 length is 16 residues. V was clipped by 6 bases and J by 6 bases; unmatched bases: 9. CDR3 nucleotide sequence: TGTGCCAGCAGTAGCACGGGACAGGGGGGCGCCGGGGAGCTGTTTTTT. It yields the protein CASSSTGQGGAGELFF.

This clone has a handful of counts. The chain couples TRBV28 to TRBJ2-2; D might be TRBD2 (5 bases). The CDR3 loop spans 15 amino acids. The germline CDR1 and CDR2 sequences are MDHEN and SYDVKM. Trimming shortened V by 7 bases and J by 5 bases, and 17 bases separated the two germline ends. Here the CDR3 DNA reads TGTGCCAGCACCTACCTCGAAGCGGTAACCGGGGAGCTGTTTTTT. This codes for CASTYLEAVTGELFF. The whole variable domain, remainder taken from reference TRBV28 and TRBJ2-2, is DVKVTQSSRYLVKRTGEKVFLECVQDMDHENMFWYRQDPGLGLRLIYFSYDVKMKEKGDIPEGYSVSREKKERFSLILESASTNQTSMYLCASTYLEAVTGELFFGEGSRLTVL.

The rearrangement joins TRBV4-1 to TRBJ2-1; TRBD2 agrees at 9 bases. Germline loops: CDR1 MGHRA, CDR2 YSYEKL. The V segment lost 0 bases and the J segment 1 base; nucleotides outside the gene matches: 1. This CDR3 has 16 amino acids. CDR3 region: CASSQEAGGSYNEQFF. CDR3 sequence (DNA): TGCGCCAGCAGCCAAGAGGCGGGGGGGTCCTACAATGAGCAGTTCTTC.